This T cell receptor (beta chain) was retrieved from a study of vaccination and CD4 T cells after COVID-19 (dated 2022 in TCRdb). With respect to the entire study: Convalescent patients had a positive SARS-CoV-2 result on nasal swab PCR, and of these patients, nine had mild disease and one had severe disease. In the convalescent cohort there were six males and four females, among whom were two Hispanic individuals, seven Caucasians, two Asians and one multiracial person. Each participant got two doses of either the Pfizer-BioNTech BNT162b2 vaccine (n=8) or the Moderna mRNA-1273 vaccine (n=2). Post-COVID blood samples from convalescent patients were collected a median of around 110 days after diagnosis, with a range of 35 to 161 days. Post-vaccine blood samples were obtained a median of about 77 days after the second vaccine dose, with a range of about 12 to 241 days. Three convalescent patients gave samples both early after vaccination (day 14) and late after vaccination (days 161 to 241). In over 8 COVID-19 convalescent patients and 4 infection-naive healthy vaccine recipients, researchers compared the spike-specific CD4+ TCR repertoire from before mRNA vaccination with the repertoire from after.

Summary of the overall study and its limitations: Among the post-vaccine SARS-CoV-2-reactive clones in convalescent patients, a median about 89% showed up only after vaccination, which suggests vaccine-specific priming. The median count of SARS-CoV-2-reactive clonotypes went up from 20 to 25 after infection to about 41 after vaccination, although the change was not significant. The number of convalescent patients in the study was relatively small, and the study did not examine early timepoints following natural infection. Nearly all vaccine-specific clones in convalescent patients (304 of 307) were mono-reactive for SARS-CoV-2 spike rather than cross-reactive with common cold coronaviruses.

The germline V and J ends show losses of 4 bases and 5 bases respectively, and no gene match explains 5 bases of the junction. The CDR3, from cysteine to phenylalanine, totals 16 residues. The CDR3 DNA has 48 bases and is translated from base 1. CDR1 is given as MNHEY and CDR2 as SVGAGI, both from the germline V gene. The library was built by means of PCR. TCRdb records Illumina iSeq 100 as the sequencer. On the study's bioinformatics: Non-productive sequences were filtered out, and CDR3s that did not start with C, did not end with F or W, or were shorter than 7 amino acids were discarded. Using R version 3.6.1, CDR3 homology was evaluated through Levenshtein distances (stringdist) along with unrooted phylogenetic trees (ape). Using fastp at Q25 and MiXCR, TCRdb reprocessed the public reads and kept productive beta chains. For every CDR3 protein sequence, its rows merge into one entry that carries the most common genes and DNA. These V and J calls rely on TCRdb rather than the paper's analysis. This sample is represented by about 28,000 distinct CDR3 sequences; under 65% of them were singletons. The ten largest make up around 5.5% of the sample.

This clonotype was recorded a few times. Its recognized antigen is unknown. Within one base of it there is no much larger clone, and no base qualities were kept. The time point label for this specimen denotes: late sampling 161 to 241 days after vaccination in a few convalescent patients. Positive SARS-CoV-2 PCR tests in the convalescent patients dated from March to December 2020, before Alpha, Beta and Delta variants emerged in the United States. Ficoll-Paque Plus gradient centrifugation was used to isolate PBMCs from whole blood, and the isolated PBMCs were then either used fresh or cryopreserved at -140C.

The chain couples TRBV6-5 to TRBJ2-1; the central 13 bases match TRBD2. Sequencing used CD4+ T cells from blood, obtained about 7 months after SARS-CoV-2 vaccination. This receptor was taken from a human donor who had recovered from COVID-19. Read as DNA, the sequence is TGTGCCAGCAGTTGGACTAGCGGGAGTATCGACAATGAGCAGTTCTTC. Its protein reads: CASSWTSGSIDNEQFF.